This note documents a single TCR beta chain sequence. Its target is not known. Germline trimming cut 4 bases from V and 6 bases from J; bases unmatched to any gene: 5. Germline V lookup: CDR1 LNHDA, CDR2 SQIVND (reference sequence). This CDR3 is 14 amino acids long. The data stem from a study of T cell repertoires in cytomegalovirus infection. As for the study in general: CMV infection and matching HLA type were both indicated by public TCR beta signatures. General study findings and limits: CMV-specific HLA-C-restricted TCR beta clonotypes dominated the ex vivo response.

TCRdb re-derived calls from the reads in MiXCR, one entry per CDR3 protein. The data contain roughly 150,000 distinct CDR3 sequences, 23% of them singletons. The gene calls are TRBV19 and TRBJ2-7; 11 bases agree with TRBD1. This receptor was taken from a human donor in good health (CMV status not recorded). Some clones in this sample may be carry-over from other donors' samples. Sequenced input: PBMCs. The CDR3 region is CASSTGTGGSEQYF. The CDR3 nucleotides read TGTGCCAGTAGTACCGGGACAGGGGGATCCGAGCAGTACTTC.